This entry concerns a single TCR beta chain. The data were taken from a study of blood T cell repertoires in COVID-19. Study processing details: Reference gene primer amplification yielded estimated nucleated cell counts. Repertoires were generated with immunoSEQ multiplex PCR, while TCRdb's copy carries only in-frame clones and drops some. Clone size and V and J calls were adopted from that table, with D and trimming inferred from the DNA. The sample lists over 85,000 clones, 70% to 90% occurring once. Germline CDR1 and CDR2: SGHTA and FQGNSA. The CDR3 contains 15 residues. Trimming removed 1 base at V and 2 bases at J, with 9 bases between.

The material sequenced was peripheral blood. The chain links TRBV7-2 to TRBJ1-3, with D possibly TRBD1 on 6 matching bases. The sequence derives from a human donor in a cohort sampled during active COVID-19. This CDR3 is CASSLVQGAGNTIYF. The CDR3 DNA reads TGTGCCAGCAGCTTAGTACAGGGCGCTGGAAACACCATATATTTT. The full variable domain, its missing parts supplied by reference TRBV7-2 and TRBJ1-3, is GAGVSQSPSNKVTEKGKDVELRCDPISGHTALYWYRQSLGQGLEFLIYFQGNSAPDKSGLPSDRFSAERTGGSVSTLTIQRTQQEDSAVYLCASSLVQGAGNTIYFGEGSWLTVV.